The rows below give T cell receptor beta chains drawn from one sample of a study of blood T cell repertoires in COVID-19. Assay used: immunoSEQ multiplex PCR; TCRdb lists only in-frame clones, some missing. The sample consists of under 300,000 clones, around 84% of them appearing once. The specimen sequenced was peripheral blood. Receptor source: a human donor with COVID-19, enrolled during active disease. The donor label of this sample is uncertain. Both conserved end residues are part of each CDR3. The order of the fields is J gene, clone size, V gene, CDR3 length, D gene, CDR3 DNA, CDR3 protein. A D gene is named only where the DNA matches it firmly. Clone size is given for some rows only: seen once, a few or many times, or a class if the clone is expanded.

j_gene: TRBJ1-1
abundance: .
v_gene: TRBV12-5
len: 13
d_gene: .
CDR3nt: TGTGCTAGTGGTTTGGGCGCGGGCACTGAAGCTTTCTTT
CDR3aa: CASGLGAGTEAFF

j_gene: TRBJ2-7
abundance: .
v_gene: TRBV2
len: 13
d_gene: TRBD1
CDR3nt: TGTGCCAGCCTTGGGGACAGGGACTACGAGCAGTACTTC
CDR3aa: CASLGDRDYEQYF

j_gene: TRBJ2-1
abundance: .
v_gene: TRBV3-1/TRBV3-2
len: 15
d_gene: .
CDR3nt: TGTGCCAGCAGCCAGGGGGGAGGCCCCTACAATGAGCAGTTCTTC
CDR3aa: CASSQGGGPYNEQFF

j_gene: TRBJ2-2
abundance: .
v_gene: TRBV27
len: 17
d_gene: .
CDR3nt: TGTGCCAGCAGTCCGTACACAGGGAGTCTCGGCACCGGGGAGCTGTTTTTT
CDR3aa: CASSPYTGSLGTGELFF

j_gene: TRBJ2-3
abundance: .
v_gene: TRBV6-1
len: 14
d_gene: .
CDR3nt: TGTGCCAGCAGTGAAGACTTTGGGCCAGATACGCAGTATTTT
CDR3aa: CASSEDFGPDTQYF

j_gene: TRBJ1-1
abundance: .
v_gene: TRBV11-2
len: 15
d_gene: TRBD1
CDR3nt: TGTGCCAGCAGCTTACAGACAGGGACCAACACTGAAGCTTTCTTT
CDR3aa: CASSLQTGTNTEAFF

j_gene: TRBJ2-1
abundance: once
v_gene: TRBV4-2
len: 16
d_gene: TRBD2
CDR3nt: TGTGCCAGCAGCCAGAGACTAGCGGGCTCCTACAATGAGCAGTTCTTC
CDR3aa: CASSQRLAGSYNEQFF

j_gene: TRBJ2-3
abundance: many
v_gene: TRBV7-6
len: 15
d_gene: TRBD2
CDR3nt: TGTGCCAGCAGCTTACCTAGCGGGGTGACAGATACGCAGTATTTT
CDR3aa: CASSLPSGVTDTQYF

j_gene: TRBJ2-2
abundance: .
v_gene: TRBV12-3/TRBV12-4
len: 13
d_gene: .
CDR3nt: TGTGCCAGCAGTTTCCTAGGCGGCGGGGAGCTGTTTTTT
CDR3aa: CASSFLGGGELFF

j_gene: TRBJ2-1
abundance: .
v_gene: TRBV5-1
len: 16
d_gene: TRBD2
CDR3nt: TGCGCCAGCAGCGTGGGACTAGCGGGGTATCTCAATGAGCAGTTCTTC
CDR3aa: CASSVGLAGYLNEQFF

j_gene: TRBJ2-3
abundance: .
v_gene: TRBV11-3
len: 15
d_gene: TRBD1
CDR3nt: TGTGCCAGCAGCATACGACAGGGGGAGGCAGATACGCAGTATTTT
CDR3aa: CASSIRQGEADTQYF

j_gene: TRBJ2-2
abundance: .
v_gene: TRBV7-9
len: 15
d_gene: TRBD1
CDR3nt: TGTGCCGGACAAACAGGGGGCCCCGACACCGGGGAGCTGTTTTTT
CDR3aa: CAGQTGGPDTGELFF

j_gene: TRBJ1-1
abundance: .
v_gene: TRBV19
len: 15
d_gene: .
CDR3nt: TGTGCCAGTAGTAGACAGACCGGTGGGGACACTGAAGCTTTCTTT
CDR3aa: CASSRQTGGDTEAFF

j_gene: TRBJ2-5
abundance: .
v_gene: TRBV5-1
len: 14
d_gene: TRBD2
CDR3nt: TGCGCCAGCGAGGGCGCGGGAGGTGAGGAGACCCAGTACTTC
CDR3aa: CASEGAGGEETQYF

j_gene: TRBJ2-3
abundance: .
v_gene: TRBV7-3
len: 15
d_gene: TRBD2
CDR3nt: TGTGCCAGCAGCTGGGGACTAGCGGGAGCAGATACGCAGTATTTT
CDR3aa: CASSWGLAGADTQYF

j_gene: TRBJ2-5
abundance: .
v_gene: TRBV28
len: 15
d_gene: TRBD2
CDR3nt: TGTGCCAGCAGTTCACTAGCGGGAGGGCAAGAGACCCAGTACTTC
CDR3aa: CASSSLAGGQETQYF

j_gene: TRBJ1-5
abundance: .
v_gene: TRBV19
len: 15
d_gene: .
CDR3nt: TGTGCCAGTACCATGGGGCAGGGAATCAATCAGCCCCAGCATTTT
CDR3aa: CASTMGQGINQPQHF

j_gene: TRBJ1-1
abundance: once
v_gene: TRBV3-1/TRBV3-2
len: 12
d_gene: .
CDR3nt: TGTGCCAGCAGCCAAGAGTGGCAGGGGGCTTTCTTT
CDR3aa: CASSQEWQGAFF

j_gene: TRBJ1-6
abundance: .
v_gene: TRBV2
len: 15
d_gene: TRBD1
CDR3nt: TGTGCCAGCAGGAACCCGGGACAGGGTCGATCACCCCTCCACTTT
CDR3aa: CASRNPGQGRSPLHF

j_gene: TRBJ2-2
abundance: .
v_gene: TRBV19
len: 16
d_gene: TRBD2
CDR3nt: TGTGCCAGTACCTTAGCCGGGACTAGGGACACCGGGGAGCTGTTTTTT
CDR3aa: CASTLAGTRDTGELFF

j_gene: TRBJ2-7
abundance: .
v_gene: TRBV3-1/TRBV3-2
len: 14
d_gene: TRBD1
CDR3nt: TGTGCCAGCAGCCAAGATCTCACAGGGGGCGAGCAGTACTTC
CDR3aa: CASSQDLTGGEQYF

j_gene: TRBJ1-2
abundance: .
v_gene: TRBV10-3
len: 18
d_gene: TRBD1
CDR3nt: TGTGCCATCAGTGAGTCCCTCTCCCTTGGACAGGGGGCGCGAGGCTACACCTTC
CDR3aa: CAISESLSLGQGARGYTF

j_gene: TRBJ1-2
abundance: .
v_gene: TRBV7-2
len: 12
d_gene: .
CDR3nt: TGTGCCAGCAGCCCCTCCACAGGAGGCTACACCTTC
CDR3aa: CASSPSTGGYTF

j_gene: TRBJ1-2
abundance: once
v_gene: TRBV28
len: 12
d_gene: .
CDR3nt: TGTGCCAGCATGGCAGGATTCGGTGGCTACACCTTC
CDR3aa: CASMAGFGGYTF

j_gene: TRBJ1-2
abundance: .
v_gene: TRBV7-2
len: 16
d_gene: .
CDR3nt: TGTGCCAGCAGCCCCCTGACAGACAGGCTTAACTATGGCTACACCTTC
CDR3aa: CASSPLTDRLNYGYTF

j_gene: TRBJ2-5
abundance: .
v_gene: TRBV7-2
len: 16
d_gene: TRBD2
CDR3nt: TGTGCCAGCAGATTCTCCGGGACTAGCGGCCAAGAGACCCAGTACTTC
CDR3aa: CASRFSGTSGQETQYF

j_gene: TRBJ1-4
abundance: .
v_gene: TRBV2
len: 14
d_gene: .
CDR3nt: TGTGCCACCTCGCTTGGGGGGGGAAATGAAAAACTGTTTTTT
CDR3aa: CATSLGGGNEKLFF

j_gene: TRBJ2-3
abundance: .
v_gene: TRBV4-1
len: 18
d_gene: TRBD2
CDR3nt: TGCGCCAGCAGCCAAGAGGTTGTGACGGGACTAAACACAGATACGCAGTATTTT
CDR3aa: CASSQEVVTGLNTDTQYF

j_gene: TRBJ2-7
abundance: .
v_gene: TRBV5-1
len: 17
d_gene: TRBD2
CDR3nt: TGCGCCAGCAGCTTGACGGCCGGGACTAGCGGGATCTACGAGCAGTACTTC
CDR3aa: CASSLTAGTSGIYEQYF

j_gene: TRBJ2-3
abundance: .
v_gene: TRBV3-1/TRBV3-2
len: 16
d_gene: TRBD2
CDR3nt: TGTGCCAGCAGGAGGACTAGCGGGAGGCTGGGAGATACGCAGTATTTT
CDR3aa: CASRRTSGRLGDTQYF

j_gene: TRBJ2-5
abundance: .
v_gene: TRBV2
len: 14
d_gene: .
CDR3nt: TGTGCCAGCAGGAGGGGACAAAACCAAGAGACCCAGTACTTC
CDR3aa: CASRRGQNQETQYF

j_gene: TRBJ1-1
abundance: many
v_gene: TRBV29-1
len: 14
d_gene: TRBD1
CDR3nt: TGCAGCGTCGACAGGGGGGCGAGGAACACTGAAGCTTTCTTT
CDR3aa: CSVDRGARNTEAFF

j_gene: TRBJ2-1
abundance: .
v_gene: TRBV5-1
len: 16
d_gene: TRBD2
CDR3nt: TGCGCCAGCAGCCTGGGACTAGCGGGAGTCCGGTCTGAGCAGTTCTTC
CDR3aa: CASSLGLAGVRSEQFF

j_gene: TRBJ2-7
abundance: .
v_gene: TRBV5-1
len: 17
d_gene: .
CDR3nt: TGCGCCAGCAGCTTGGGTTTAGCGGAAGGCACAACCTACGAGCAGTACTTC
CDR3aa: CASSLGLAEGTTYEQYF

j_gene: TRBJ1-1
abundance: .
v_gene: TRBV5-1
len: 15
d_gene: .
CDR3nt: TGCGCCAGCAGCTTGACGAGCCCGAGCGTCCCTGAAGCTTTCTTT
CDR3aa: CASSLTSPSVPEAFF

j_gene: TRBJ1-5
abundance: .
v_gene: TRBV14
len: 14
d_gene: TRBD1
CDR3nt: TGTGCCAGCAGCCCCAGGGGGCCTAATCAGCCCCAGCATTTT
CDR3aa: CASSPRGPNQPQHF

j_gene: TRBJ2-5
abundance: .
v_gene: TRBV28
len: 13
d_gene: TRBD2
CDR3nt: TGTGCCAGCAGAGGGGCGGGAGCGGGGTCCCAGTACTTC
CDR3aa: CASRGAGAGSQYF

j_gene: TRBJ2-3
abundance: .
v_gene: TRBV28
len: 14
d_gene: .
CDR3nt: TGTGCCAGCAGCCCCGATGAGGGAACAGATACGCAGTATTTT
CDR3aa: CASSPDEGTDTQYF

j_gene: TRBJ1-6
abundance: .
v_gene: TRBV12-3/TRBV12-4
len: 13
d_gene: .
CDR3nt: TGTGCCAGCAGTCTAAGACAGTATTCACCCCTCCACTTT
CDR3aa: CASSLRQYSPLHF

j_gene: TRBJ2-1
abundance: .
v_gene: TRBV7-9
len: 15
d_gene: .
CDR3nt: TGTGCCAGCAGCTTAGATGGCGGACACTACAATGAGCAGTTCTTC
CDR3aa: CASSLDGGHYNEQFF

j_gene: TRBJ2-2
abundance: .
v_gene: TRBV29-1
len: 13
d_gene: TRBD1
CDR3nt: TGCAGCGTTTGGACAGGGGGGGACCGGGAGCTGTTTTTT
CDR3aa: CSVWTGGDRELFF

j_gene: TRBJ1-6
abundance: few
v_gene: TRBV6-2/TRBV6-3
len: 16
d_gene: .
CDR3nt: TGTGCCAGCAGCCCTCGGGGGGCGTCCCTTAATTCACCCCTCCACTTT
CDR3aa: CASSPRGASLNSPLHF

j_gene: TRBJ1-4
abundance: .
v_gene: TRBV27
len: 14
d_gene: .
CDR3nt: TGTGCCAGCAGTTCAACAGGTCCTATTGAAAAACTGTTTTTT
CDR3aa: CASSSTGPIEKLFF